The rows below give T cell receptor beta chains drawn from one sample of a study of cytomegalovirus exposure and HLA in healthy donors. Sequenced by immunoSEQ multiplex PCR; TCRdb stores in-frame clones only, minus some. The sample lists tens of thousands of clones; 60% to 85% were seen once. What was sequenced was PBMCs. The receptors originated from a woman in her 40s in good health and CMV-seropositive. The CDR3 runs from the conserved cysteine through the conserved F or W. A D gene is named only where the DNA matches it firmly. The size of a clone is reported for some rows only, either as once, few or many, or as a class for expanded clones.

v_gene	len	d_gene	abundance	j_gene	CDR3nt	CDR3aa
TRBV30	13	-	-	TRBJ1-1	TGTGCCTGGAGTAGACAGTTGAACACTGAAGCTTTCTTT	CAWSRQLNTEAFF
TRBV6-1	14	-	-	TRBJ2-5	TGTGCCAGCAGTGGGTCGGGGATCGGAGAGACCCAGTACTTC	CASSGSGIGETQYF
TRBV7-9	16	-	once	TRBJ1-4	TGTGCCAGCAGCTTTGACAGAACCCTCTCTAATGAAAAACTGTTTTTT	CASSFDRTLSNEKLFF
TRBV18	11	-	-	TRBJ2-7	TGTGCCAGCTCATTCAGGGACGAGCAGTACTTC	CASSFRDEQYF
TRBV30	13	-	-	TRBJ1-2	TGTGCCTGGAGTGGACAGTTACGATATGGCTACACCTTC	CAWSGQLRYGYTF
TRBV19	16	TRBD2	-	TRBJ2-1	TGTGCCAGTATAGCCCCTGGGAGGGCCGTTTCGAGTGAGCAGTTCTTC	CASIAPGRAVSSEQFF
TRBV9	17	-	-	TRBJ1-1	TGTGCCAGCAGCGTAGGGTCGACAGGTCGGGGGAACACTGAAGCTTTCTTT	CASSVGSTGRGNTEAFF
TRBV6-1	16	TRBD1	few	TRBJ2-5	TGTGCCAGCAGTGAACTAACAGGGGGCCGTGAAGAGACCCAGTACTTC	CASSELTGGREETQYF
TRBV5-4	15	-	few	TRBJ2-7	TGTGCCAGCAGCTTGCAGGGAGGTTACTCCTACGAGCAGTACTTC	CASSLQGGYSYEQYF
TRBV9	14	-	-	TRBJ1-2	TGTGCCAGCAGCGTAGGGACAGACCTCTATGGCTACACCTTC	CASSVGTDLYGYTF
TRBV6-4	18	-	-	TRBJ2-7	TGTGCCAGCAGTGACTCTGGGGCTAAAACAGGAGTGCAGTACGAGCAGTACTTC	CASSDSGAKTGVQYEQYF
TRBV27	19	TRBD2	-	TRBJ2-7	TGTGCCAGCAGTCCAATAGGATCAGGGACTAGCCGCCGCTCCTACGAGCAGTACTTC	CASSPIGSGTSRRSYEQYF
TRBV7-2	14	TRBD1	few	TRBJ2-7	TGTGCCAGCAGCTTTGTACAGGGGCGTGATGAGCAGTACTTC	CASSFVQGRDEQYF
TRBV7-2	16	TRBD2	few	TRBJ2-7	TGTGCCAGCAGCTCTGAGACTAGCCCCTCTACCTACGAGCAGTACTTC	CASSSETSPSTYEQYF
TRBV28	16	-	once	TRBJ1-2	TGTGCCAGCAGTTCCATAGGGAGTCCACAAAACTATGGCTACACCTTC	CASSSIGSPQNYGYTF
TRBV7-8	16	TRBD2	few	TRBJ2-7	TGTGCCAGCAGCTTAATCGGTAGCGGGGTGGCCTACGAGCAGTACTTC	CASSLIGSGVAYEQYF
TRBV18	15	TRBD2	-	TRBJ2-1	TGTGCCAGCTCAGCGTCTAGCGGGAGGGGTTATGAGCAGTTCTTC	CASSASSGRGYEQFF
TRBV5-1	13	-	once	TRBJ2-7	TGCGCCAGCAGCGGCAGGGGCCCCTACGAGCAGTACTTC	CASSGRGPYEQYF
TRBV5-4	17	-	-	TRBJ2-1	TGTGCCAGCAGCTCCGAGGGTGCGGGGAGCTCCTACAATGAGCAGTTCTTC	CASSSEGAGSSYNEQFF
TRBV6-1	13	-	-	TRBJ1-2	TGTGCCAGCAGTGAGGGACAAAGAGATGGCTACACCTTC	CASSEGQRDGYTF
TRBV5-5	14	TRBD1	few	TRBJ1-5	TGTGCCAGCAGCGTGGGACAGGGCAATCAGCCCCAGCATTTT	CASSVGQGNQPQHF
TRBV2	14	-	-	TRBJ1-2	TGTGCCAGCAGAAGGGGCACCTCTAACTATGGCTACACCTTC	CASRRGTSNYGYTF
TRBV19	13	-	-	TRBJ1-2	TGTGCCAGTAGTAGTACAGGGTTCTATGGCTACACCTTC	CASSSTGFYGYTF
TRBV2	17	TRBD2	few	TRBJ2-7	TGTGCCAGCAGTGAAGGGGGCCGGGAGGGCCCAGTTTACGAGCAGTACTTC	CASSEGGREGPVYEQYF
TRBV6-4	13	-	-	TRBJ2-5	TGTGCCAGCAGTTTGGACAGACAAGAGACCCAGTACTTC	CASSLDRQETQYF
TRBV4-1	15	-	few	TRBJ1-3	TGCGCCAGCAGCCACCTGTGGGGCGCTGGAAACACCATATATTTT	CASSHLWGAGNTIYF
TRBV6-5	15	-	-	TRBJ2-7	TGTGCCAGCAGTTACAGCATATCTAGCGCCTACGAGCAGTACTTC	CASSYSISSAYEQYF
TRBV30	13	TRBD1	-	TRBJ1-5	TGTGCCTGGAGTCGACAGGGTAATCAGCCCCAGCATTTT	CAWSRQGNQPQHF
TRBV6-6	15	-	-	TRBJ1-4	TGTGCCAGCAGTTACTCGCGGCAGATTAATGAAAAACTGTTTTTT	CASSYSRQINEKLFF
TRBV6-5	14	-	-	TRBJ2-7	TGTGCCAGCAACCCGACTAGTCCTGCTAGCGAGCAGTACTTC	CASNPTSPASEQYF
TRBV30	12	-	-	TRBJ2-5	TGTGCCTTCAAAGGGAGGACAGAGACCCAGTACTTC	CAFKGRTETQYF
TRBV6-1	14	-	-	TRBJ2-7	TGTGCCAGCAGTGAATCGAGCGTGGCCTACGAGCAGTACTTC	CASSESSVAYEQYF
TRBV6-5	14	-	-	TRBJ2-5	TGTGCCAGCAGTAACTACAGGATTCAAGAGACCCAGTACTTC	CASSNYRIQETQYF
TRBV5-1	12	-	few	TRBJ2-1	TGCGCCAGCGGCCCAGGGGTGAATGAGCAGTTCTTC	CASGPGVNEQFF
TRBV7-9	12	-	-	TRBJ2-7	TGTGCCAGCAGCTTAACAGGTTACGAGCAGTACTTC	CASSLTGYEQYF
TRBV18	13	-	-	TRBJ1-2	TGTGCCAGCTCACGGACAGTGTCCTATGGCTACACCTTC	CASSRTVSYGYTF
TRBV29-1	15	TRBD1	few	TRBJ2-7	TGCAGAGACGTCTCGTTAAGGACAGGAGTCTACGAGCAGTACTTC	CRDVSLRTGVYEQYF
TRBV6-5	16	TRBD2	-	TRBJ2-1	TGTGCCAGCAGTTATGCAGCGGGGGTAACCTACAATGAGCAGTTCTTC	CASSYAAGVTYNEQFF
TRBV6-1	16	-	-	TRBJ1-1	TGTGCCAGCAGTGAAGCGGGACACCCTATGAACACTGAAGCTTTCTTT	CASSEAGHPMNTEAFF
TRBV29-1	11	-	-	TRBJ2-7	TGCAGCGTAAGACTAGTCTACGAGCAGTACTTC	CSVRLVYEQYF
TRBV6-5	14	TRBD2	-	TRBJ2-7	TGTGCCAGCACTCCTAGCGGGGCCCACTACGAGCAGTACTTC	CASTPSGAHYEQYF
TRBV30	13	TRBD1	-	TRBJ1-2	TGTGCCTGGAGTGAAGGGACAGGAGACGGCTACACCTTC	CAWSEGTGDGYTF